The rows below give T cell receptor beta chains drawn from one sample of a study of CD8 T cells in ankylosing spondylitis. TCRdb reprocessed the 5' RACE reads with MiXCR, giving one entry per CDR3 protein. The profile covers 500,000 to 650,000 distinct CDR3 sequences, with over 4% appearing a single time and around 3.4% taken by the ten largest. The sample consisted of blood, either unsorted or a sorted T cell fraction (not recorded which). These receptors all stem from a male donor with ankylosing spondylitis. Each CDR3 is given with its conserved first and last residue. Fields, in order: V gene, J gene, D gene, CDR3 protein. The D gene is left open where the match is weak.

>TRBV20-1|TRBJ2-4|.
CSARDLHASKNIQYF
>TRBV12-3/TRBV12-4|TRBJ2-1|.
CASSWVSAESEQFF
>TRBV7-9|TRBJ1-3|.
CASSARELLSGNTIYF
>TRBV5-1|TRBJ2-7|.
CASSPLQGGGPHEQYF
>TRBV24-1|TRBJ2-1|TRBD2
CATSDTLAGGSSYNEQFF
>TRBV20-1|TRBJ1-1|.
CSARDLRIPEHTEAFF
>TRBV10-3|TRBJ1-6|.
CAISEPNNSPLHF
>TRBV20-1|TRBJ2-7|TRBD2
CSARVGTSDSYEQYF
>TRBV20-1|TRBJ2-7|TRBD2
CSADGTSGRGAYEQYF
>TRBV29-1|TRBJ2-7|.
CSVFGLRQRTENPRSYEQYF
>TRBV27|TRBJ2-7|TRBD1
CASSYGQGFKEQYF
>TRBV5-1|TRBJ2-1|.
CASSWGLGDKNNEQFF
>TRBV20-1|TRBJ1-5|.
CSASQDSNQPQHF
>TRBV7-2|TRBJ2-2|.
CASSTFGTGNTGELFF
>TRBV4-3|TRBJ2-1|.
CASSQDADYSYNEQFF
>TRBV6-1|TRBJ2-2|.
CASRPGSGTGELFF
>TRBV28|TRBJ2-3|.
CASSRPGTQATDTQYF
>TRBV11-2|TRBJ1-1|.
CASSRSEGRKTFF
>TRBV12-3/TRBV12-4|TRBJ1-4|.
CASSLGGAGDEKLFF
>TRBV6-4|TRBJ1-2|.
CASSAGVNYGYTF
>TRBV4-1|TRBJ2-5|.
CASSQDSVALRETQYF
>TRBV4-3|TRBJ2-5|.
CASSQDWASSRETQYF
>TRBV5-1|TRBJ1-2|TRBD1
CASSPRDSLYYGYTF
>TRBV20-1|TRBJ1-2|TRBD1
CSARDRGLSYGYTF
>TRBV5-1|TRBJ1-1|TRBD1
CASSPDRVNTEAFF
>TRBV4-3|TRBJ2-7|.
CASSQDPGTGTYEQYF
>TRBV29-1|TRBJ2-7|.
CSTRDVLSYEQYF
>TRBV30|TRBJ2-3|.
CAWSNPFTDTQYF
>TRBV5-1|TRBJ2-1|.
CASSLFMNEQFF
>TRBV12-3/TRBV12-4|TRBJ1-5|.
CASAERGGSNQPQHF
>TRBV5-1|TRBJ2-2|TRBD2
CASSSGLAGAGELFF
>TRBV5-6|TRBJ2-3|TRBD2
CASSLGLLVSGDPPDTQYF
>TRBV20-1|TRBJ2-5|.
CSARTRKGTQYF
>TRBV6-1|TRBJ2-2|TRBD1
CASSDGWTGVNGELFF
>TRBV5-1|TRBJ2-7|TRBD1
CASSSTGTEQYF
>TRBV6-2/TRBV6-3|TRBJ2-2|TRBD2
CASSYYARREQGGELFF
>TRBV20-1|TRBJ2-7|.
CSATVGVYEQYF
>TRBV5-6|TRBJ2-1|TRBD1
CASSLDRGHRPNEQFF
>TRBV4-3|TRBJ1-2|.
CASSQEFWQTNYGYTF
>TRBV5-1|TRBJ1-1|.
CASSLGSEALF